Listed here are 14 T cell receptor beta chains from one sample, sequenced in a study of T cells in Graves' hyperthyroidism and ophthalmopathy. Researchers amplified the TCR beta CDR3 regions from RNA transcripts. The HTBI primer set served for first-round RT-PCR of the TCR CDR3. TCRdb fed the multiplex PCR reads into MiXCR, producing one record per CDR3 protein. This table has approximately 430,000 distinct CDR3 sequences, under 15% appearing once. The sequenced sample was blood. All receptors come from a man aged 18-30 years with Graves' ophthalmopathy.

This clonotype was observed at least ten times. The V gene is TRBV7-8, the J gene TRBJ2-1; 9 nucleotides agree with TRBD2. Germline V gene lookup returns CDR1 SGHVS and CDR2 FQNEAQ. The CDR3 consists of 19 residues. The trim removed 1 base at V and 5 bases at J, leaving 15 bases unmatched. The CDR3 bases are TGTGCCAGCAGCTTAGGGGGACTAGCCCCCCAAGGGGCACACAATGAGCAGTTCTTC. Amino acids: CASSLGGLAPQGAHNEQFF.

This clonotype was seen at least ten times. This chain joins TRBV9 and TRBJ1-2; possible D gene TRBD1, 5 bases. Germline CDR1 reads SGDLS; CDR2 reads YYNGEE. This CDR3 has 15 amino acids. V lost 4 bases, J lost 8 bases, and 21 bases lay in between. The CDR3, as DNA: TGTGCCAGCAGCACCGGGACGTCCAATATGGGAGGCTACACCTTC. Translated, it gives CASSTGTSNMGGYTF.

V and J are TRBV24-1 and TRBJ1-5, with 7 bases lining up with TRBD1. Germline-derived CDR1 and CDR2 are KGHDR and SFDVKD. The CDR3 is made up of 19 amino acids. The V and J ends lost 0 bases and 0 bases, in that order; junction bases with no gene match: 10. The CDR3 nucleotides are TGTGCCACCAGTGATTTGATACGACAGGGCAGTTATAGCAATCAGCCCCAGCATTTT. This sequence encodes CATSDLIRQGSYSNQPQHF.

This clonotype has at least ten counts. CDR3 loop: CASSLDRRVVDTEAFF. The CDR3 nucleotides are TGTGCCAGCAGCTTAGATCGGAGAGTTGTGGACACTGAAGCTTTCTTT. The genes are TRBV11-2 and TRBJ1-1; D not certain. The CDR3 consists of 16 residues. Germline V gene data show CDR1 as SGHAT and CDR2 as FQNNGV. Trimming left V 0 bases short and J 3 bases short, with 14 bases between.

This clonotype was observed at least ten times. V gene TRBV7-8 combines with J gene TRBJ2-2; maybe TRBD2 (5 bases). The CDR3 spans 16 residues. Germline-derived CDR1 and CDR2 are SGHVS and FQNEAQ. V was pared by 8 bases and J by 0 bases, with 16 bases between. CDR3 residues: CASRKDGGANTGELFF. Here the CDR3 DNA reads TGTGCCAGCCGTAAGGATGGAGGAGCGAACACCGGGGAGCTGTTTTTT. Based on the CDR3 plus reference TRBV7-8 and TRBJ2-2, the full variable domain is GAGVSQSPRYKVAKRGQDVALRCDPISGHVSLFWYQQALGQGPEFLTYFQNEAQLDKSGLPSDRFFAERPEGSVSTLKIQRTQQEDSAVYLCASRKDGGANTGELFFGEGSRLTVL.

This clonotype was observed at least ten times. The chain employs TRBV29-1 and TRBJ2-7, with 8 nucleotides matching TRBD1. The V gene end was trimmed by 7 bases and the J gene end by 2 bases; junction bases not matched to a gene: 7. This CDR3 spans 13 amino acids. Germline V lookup: CDR1 SQVTM, CDR2 ANQGSEA. The CDR3 DNA is TGCAGCGCTCTCGACAGGGGAGCCTACGAGCAGTACTTC. Its protein product is CSALDRGAYEQYF.

This clonotype appeared many times. The V call is TRBV6-6, the J call TRBJ2-7; 8 nucleotides agree with TRBD1. CDR1 is MNHNY, CDR2 SVGAGI, per germline (reference sequence). The CDR3 loop spans 14 amino acids. V was pared by 2 bases and J by 2 bases, with 2 bases of the junction left unmatched. The CDR3 DNA reads as TGTGCCAGCAGTTACAGGACAGGGACCTACGAGCAGTACTTC. Amino acids: CASSYRTGTYEQYF.

This clonotype appeared a few times. This sequence joins TRBV19 and TRBJ2-7; 14 bases line up with TRBD2. V lost 6 bases to trimming and J lost 7 bases; unmatched junction nucleotides: 5. This CDR3 has 14 amino acids. From germline, CDR1 is LNHDA and CDR2 SQIVND (reference sequence). The CDR3: CASRGLAGESEQYF. The CDR3, as DNA: TGTGCCAGTAGGGGACTAGCGGGAGAGAGTGAGCAGTACTTC.

This sequence joins TRBV6-5 and TRBJ1-3, with D possibly TRBD1 on 6 matching bases. The CDR3 runs 15 residues. V lost 2 bases, J lost 4 bases, and 12 bases lay in between. Germline V gene sequence: CDR1 MNHEY, CDR2 SVGAGI. CDR3 protein: CASSYGAGVGNTIYF. CDR3 bases: TGTGCCAGCAGTTACGGTGCAGGGGTGGGAAACACCATATATTTT.

This clonotype was detected ten times or more. V usage is TRBV20-1 and J usage is TRBJ2-1, with TRBD2 matching over 8 bases. Trimming cost V 3 bases and J 2 bases; bases outside gene matches: 3. The CDR3 is 14 amino acids. Germline CDR1 is DFQATT and CDR2 is SNEGSKA (reference sequence). The CDR3 DNA reads as TGCAGTGCTAGGGGCGGGAGGACCTACAATGAGCAGTTCTTC. It codes for CSARGGRTYNEQFF.

This clonotype has at least ten counts. CDR3 sequence: CASSLPDYNEQFF. For the CDR3, the DNA is TGTGCCAGCAGCCTCCCCGACTACAATGAGCAGTTCTTC. J is TRBJ2-1 and V is TRBV7-3; D remains unclear. This CDR3 has 13 amino acids. Trimming stripped 5 bases from V and 3 bases from J, with 8 bases between. CDR1 is SGHTA, CDR2 FQGTGA, per germline.

The rearrangement uses TRBV5-1 and TRBJ2-1; 9 nucleotides line up with TRBD2. The CDR3 is 17 amino acids. Losses at the gene ends were 0 bases for V and 5 bases for J; bases not matched to a gene: 9. CDR1 SGHRS and CDR2 YFSETQ come from the germline V gene. DNA of the CDR3: TGCGCCAGCAGCTTGGCGGCTAGCGGGATTCTTGACAATGAGCAGTTCTTC. Protein product: CASSLAASGILDNEQFF.

This clonotype appeared many times. The V call is TRBV29-1, the J call TRBJ2-1; no reliable D call. Germline V lookup: CDR1 SQVTM, CDR2 ANQGSEA. The CDR3 consists of 13 residues. With 5 bases removed from V and 0 bases from J, the gap between germline ends came to 8 bases. For the CDR3, the DNA is TGCAGCGTTCTCAAAGACTCCTACAATGAGCAGTTCTTC. It encodes CSVLKDSYNEQFF.

This clonotype was seen ten or more times. This chain uses TRBV5-1 with TRBJ2-1; TRBD2 is a possible D gene (5 bases). V was shortened by 0 bases and J by 8 bases, with 12 bases between the two germline ends. Germline V gene data show CDR1 as SGHRS and CDR2 as YFSETQ. The CDR3 has 14 amino acids. This chain's CDR3 is CASSLGAGRDEQFF. The CDR3, as DNA: TGCGCCAGCAGCTTGGGGGCGGGTCGAGATGAGCAGTTCTTC.